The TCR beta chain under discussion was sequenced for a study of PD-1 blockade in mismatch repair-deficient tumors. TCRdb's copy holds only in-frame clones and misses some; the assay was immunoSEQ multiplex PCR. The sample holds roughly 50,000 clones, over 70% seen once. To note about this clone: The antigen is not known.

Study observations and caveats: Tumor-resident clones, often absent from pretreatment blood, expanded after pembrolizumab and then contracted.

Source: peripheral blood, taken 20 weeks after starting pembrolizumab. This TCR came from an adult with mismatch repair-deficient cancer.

The CDR3, as DNA: TGTGCCAGCAGTTATAGGGACAGGGCCTACGAGCAGTACTTC. This codes for CASSYRDRAYEQYF. The chain has TRBV6-5 and TRBJ2-7, with TRBD1 matching 9 bases. V dropped 3 bases and J dropped 2; count of bases not matched to a gene: 2. The CDR3 covers 14 residues. Germline CDR1 and CDR2: MNHEY and SVGAGI.